A selection of T cell receptor beta chains follows, all from one sample in a study of shared clonotypes between healthy human individuals. Using immunoSEQ multiplex PCR, the repertoire was profiled, and TCRdb retains in-frame clones only, with some absent. The sample lists approximately 1,500,000 clones, roughly 96% seen once, with about 1.2% in the top ten. Sample: naive CD4+ T cells sorted from blood. The receptor source for this set is a man aged 30 to 45 in good health. Both conserved end residues are part of each CDR3. Each record gives: clone size, J gene, V gene, D gene, CDR3 protein, CDR3 DNA. The D gene is left open where the match is weak. Where a row states a size, it is once, few, many or the class of an expanded clone; other rows omit it.

>-|TRBJ2-3|TRBV4-3|-
CASSQDYGTQYF
TGCGCCAGCAGCCAAGATTACGGTACGCAGTATTTT
>-|TRBJ1-1|TRBV7-2|-
CASSLGPGGYTEAFF
TGTGCCAGCAGCTTAGGCCCGGGGGGCTACACTGAAGCTTTCTTT
>once|TRBJ2-1|TRBV27|TRBD2
CASSKRGLSNEQFF
TGTGCCAGCAGCAAGCGGGGGCTAAGTAATGAGCAGTTCTTC
>once|TRBJ2-7|TRBV7-2|-
CASSLTGTYEQYF
TGTGCCAGCAGCTTGACAGGTACCTACGAGCAGTACTTC
>-|TRBJ1-5|TRBV19|TRBD1
CASRPNNRATGVGQPQHF
TGTGCCAGTAGACCCAATAATCGGGCGACAGGGGTGGGTCAGCCCCAGCATTTT
>-|TRBJ2-7|TRBV30|-
CAWGGQGQYF
TGTGCCTGGGGCGGGCAGGGGCAGTACTTC
>-|TRBJ1-1|TRBV29-1|-
CSVESRHANTEAFF
TGCAGCGTTGAATCCCGGCACGCGAACACTGAAGCTTTCTTT
>-|TRBJ2-7|TRBV11-2|-
CASRGSYEQYF
TGTGCCAGCAGGGGCTCCTACGAGCAGTACTTC
>-|TRBJ2-3|TRBV18|TRBD2
CASSPSRHLAGGSTDTQYF
TGTGCCAGCTCACCTTCCAGACACCTAGCGGGAGGTAGCACAGATACGCAGTATTTT
>-|TRBJ2-7|TRBV6-1|-
CASTVPPYEQYF
TGTGCCAGCACCGTGCCCCCGTACGAGCAGTACTTC
>once|TRBJ2-7|TRBV9|-
CASSPYGVSYEQYF
TGTGCCAGCAGCCCCTACGGGGTCTCCTACGAGCAGTACTTC
>-|TRBJ2-2|TRBV29-1|TRBD2
CSVEGVGGTANTGELFF
TGCAGCGTTGAAGGTGTGGGAGGGACCGCGAACACCGGGGAGCTGTTTTTT
>-|TRBJ2-7|TRBV11-2|-
CASSLLGGLYEQYF
TGTGCCAGCAGCTTACTGGGAGGCCTCTACGAGCAGTACTTC
>-|TRBJ2-5|TRBV5-5|TRBD1
CASSRTGELETQYF
TGTGCCAGCAGTAGGACAGGGGAGCTTGAGACCCAGTACTTC
>-|TRBJ1-3|TRBV5-1|-
CASSLQPTVVSGNTIYF
TGCGCCAGCAGCCTACAACCGACAGTTGTCTCTGGAAACACCATATATTTT
>-|TRBJ2-5|TRBV20-1|-
CTHREQETQYF
TGCACCCACAGGGAGCAAGAGACCCAGTACTTC
>-|TRBJ2-5|TRBV29-1|TRBD1
CSVGTVEETQYF
TGCAGCGTGGGGACAGTAGAAGAGACCCAGTACTTC
>-|TRBJ2-1|TRBV7-6|-
CASSLLLPGTSNEQFF
TGTGCCAGCAGCTTGCTACTCCCTGGGACTTCCAATGAGCAGTTCTTC
>-|TRBJ1-1|TRBV5-4|-
CASSLEPKAEAFF
TGTGCCAGCAGCTTGGAACCAAAAGCGGAGGCTTTCTTT
>-|TRBJ2-2|TRBV2|-
CASSVQDSAGELFF
TGTGCCAGCAGTGTGCAAGACTCAGCCGGGGAGCTGTTTTTT
>-|TRBJ2-5|TRBV9|-
CASSVATEGETQYF
TGTGCCAGCAGCGTAGCTACCGAGGGGGAGACCCAGTACTTC
>-|TRBJ2-7|TRBV11-1|-
CASSLVATYEQYF
TGTGCCAGCAGCTTAGTTGCCACCTACGAGCAGTACTTC
>-|TRBJ1-5|TRBV19|-
CASSIGQTPTPQHF
TGTGCCAGTAGTATAGGGCAGACTCCGACGCCCCAGCATTTT
>-|TRBJ2-1|TRBV7-2|-
CASSLGYNEQFF
TGTGCCAGCAGCTTAGGTTACAATGAGCAGTTCTTC
>-|TRBJ2-5|TRBV5-8|TRBD1
CASGQGAKTQYF
TGTGCCAGCGGACAGGGGGCGAAGACCCAGTACTTC
>-|TRBJ2-4|TRBV7-9|TRBD1
CASSLAQGGARSF
TGTGCCAGCAGCTTAGCGCAAGGGGGCGCCCGCTCCTTC
>-|TRBJ1-2|TRBV7-9|-
CASSLLSGAYTF
TGTGCCAGCAGCTTACTATCGGGGGCCTACACCTTC
>-|TRBJ2-3|TRBV4-2|TRBD2
CASRLAGATDTQYF
TGTGCCAGCCGATTAGCGGGGGCCACAGATACGCAGTATTTT
>-|TRBJ2-7|TRBV6-6|TRBD2
CASSFGTSGSYEQYF
TGTGCCAGCAGTTTCGGGACTAGCGGATCCTACGAGCAGTACTTC
>-|TRBJ1-4|TRBV4-1|-
CASSQVVYEKLFF
TGCGCCAGCAGCCAAGTAGTATATGAAAAACTGTTTTTT
>-|TRBJ2-3|TRBV15|-
CATSREYRPDWRPSTDTQYF
TGTGCCACCAGCAGGGAGTACCGGCCGGATTGGCGGCCGTCCACAGATACGCAGTATTTT
>-|TRBJ1-1|TRBV5-8|TRBD1
CASSWDRYTEAFF
TGTGCCAGCAGCTGGGACAGGTACACTGAAGCTTTCTTT
>-|TRBJ1-2|TRBV5-1|-
CASSLAQTDYGYTF
TGCGCCAGCAGCTTGGCCCAAACAGACTATGGCTACACCTTC
>-|TRBJ2-5|TRBV29-1|TRBD1
CSAKDRVETQYF
TGCAGCGCCAAGGACAGGGTGGAGACCCAGTACTTC
>-|TRBJ2-5|TRBV28|-
CAGVGGRETQYF
TGTGCCGGAGTAGGGGGTCGAGAGACCCAGTACTTC
>once|TRBJ1-2|TRBV5-5|-
CASSLNRLEDGYTF
TGTGCCAGCAGCTTAAACAGGCTTGAGGATGGCTACACCTTC
>-|TRBJ2-1|TRBV18|-
CASSIGTVSYNEQFF
TGTGCCAGCTCGATTGGGACCGTTTCCTACAATGAGCAGTTCTTC
>once|TRBJ2-2|TRBV4-3|-
CASSQDLGTQNTGELFF
TGCGCCAGCAGCCAAGATCTTGGGACACAGAACACCGGGGAGCTGTTTTTT
>once|TRBJ2-7|TRBV5-4|-
CASSSRFSYEQYF
TGTGCCAGCAGCTCCAGGTTCTCCTACGAGCAGTACTTC
>-|TRBJ2-5|TRBV19|-
CASSDRQETQYF
TGTGCCAGTAGTGACAGACAAGAGACCCAGTACTTC
>-|TRBJ2-7|TRBV11-2|-
CASSLGPGDEALPTKQYF
TGTGCCAGCAGCTTAGGTCCGGGGGACGAAGCTCTTCCTACGAAGCAGTACTTC
>once|TRBJ2-7|TRBV6-4|-
CASSWSGYEQYF
TGTGCCAGCAGTTGGTCAGGCTACGAGCAGTACTTC
>-|TRBJ1-5|TRBV15|-
CATSRDLTQPQHF
TGTGCCACCAGCAGAGACCTCACTCAGCCCCAGCATTTT
>-|TRBJ2-5|TRBV7-2|TRBD1
CASSPRGTGKLETQYF
TGTGCCAGCAGCCCCCGAGGGACAGGGAAATTGGAGACCCAGTACTTC
>-|TRBJ2-2|TRBV7-8|-
CASSLGTNTGELFF
TGTGCCAGCAGCTTGGGTACCAACACCGGGGAGCTGTTTTTT
>-|TRBJ2-1|TRBV18|-
CASSPSATANEQFF
TGTGCCAGCTCACCATCAGCGACCGCTAATGAGCAGTTCTTC